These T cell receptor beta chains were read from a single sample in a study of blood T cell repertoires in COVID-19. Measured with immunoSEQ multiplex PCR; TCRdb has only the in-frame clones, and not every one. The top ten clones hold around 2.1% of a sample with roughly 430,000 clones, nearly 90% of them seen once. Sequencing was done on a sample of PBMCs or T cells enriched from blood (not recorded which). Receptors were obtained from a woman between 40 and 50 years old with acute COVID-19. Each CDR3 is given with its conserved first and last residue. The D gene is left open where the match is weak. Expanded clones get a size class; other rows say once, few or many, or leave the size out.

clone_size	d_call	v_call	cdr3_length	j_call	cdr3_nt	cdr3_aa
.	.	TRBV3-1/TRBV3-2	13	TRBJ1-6	TGTGCCAGCAGCCAAGTGGCGGGATCACCCCTCCACTTT	CASSQVAGSPLHF
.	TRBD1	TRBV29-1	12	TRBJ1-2	TGCAGCGTTCCAGGGGGGAGGTATGGCTACACCTTC	CSVPGGRYGYTF
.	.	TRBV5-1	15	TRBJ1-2	TGCGCCAGCAGCTCCGTCAGGGGAGATTTTGAGAGGTACACCTTC	CASSSVRGDFERYTF
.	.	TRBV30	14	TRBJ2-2	TGTGCCTGGGGTGGAGACTCCCACACCGGGGAGCTGTTTTTT	CAWGGDSHTGELFF
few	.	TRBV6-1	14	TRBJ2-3	TGTGCCAGCAGTGACAGGGTTGGCACAGATACGCAGTATTTT	CASSDRVGTDTQYF
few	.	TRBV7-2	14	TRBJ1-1	TGTGCCAGCAGCTCCATGGACAGTTACACTGAAGCTTTCTTT	CASSSMDSYTEAFF
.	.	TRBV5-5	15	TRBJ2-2	TGTGCCAGCAGCTCACTAGAGTGGGACACCGGGGAGCTGTTTTTT	CASSSLEWDTGELFF
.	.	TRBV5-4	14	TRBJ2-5	TGTGCCAGCAGCCCCGTGGCCCGTCAAGAGACCCAGTACTTC	CASSPVARQETQYF
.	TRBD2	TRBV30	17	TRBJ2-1	TGTGCCTGGAGTGTACGGTTAGCGGGGTTTTTATACAATGAGCAGTTCTTC	CAWSVRLAGFLYNEQFF
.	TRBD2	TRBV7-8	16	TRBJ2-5	TGTGCCAGCAGCCATATAGCGGGGCCAATTCAAGAGACCCAGTACTTC	CASSHIAGPIQETQYF
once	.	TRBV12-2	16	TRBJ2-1	TGTGCAAGTCGCTTCCCAGGGACAGGGTGGCACAATGAGCAGTTCTTC	CASRFPGTGWHNEQFF
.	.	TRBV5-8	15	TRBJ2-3	TGTGCCAGCAGCATAACAAGCGGCGGCACAGATACGCAGTATTTT	CASSITSGGTDTQYF
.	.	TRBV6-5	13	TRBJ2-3	TGTGCCAGCAGTTACTCGGCTAGACATACGCAGTATTTT	CASSYSARHTQYF
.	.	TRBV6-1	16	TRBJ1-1	TGTGCCAGCAGTGAATTCTTTCTACAGGCGAACACTGAAGCTTTCTTT	CASSEFFLQANTEAFF